This TCR beta chain came from a study of OX40 agonist ivuxolimab in advanced cancers. Looking at the study overall: Past anti-PD-1, anti-PD-L1 or anti-CTLA-4 therapy was accepted, and roughly 42% had received some.

Sequencing used immunoSEQ multiplex PCR; TCRdb keeps in-frame clones, though not all of them. The sample comprises tens of thousands of clones, around nine tenths of which are singletons, and about 0.75% rests with the top ten. Comments on this clone: The antigen remains undetermined.

Study-level results: The work left the antigen specificity of expanded peripheral T cells undetermined.

The V gene's germline CDR1 is SNHLY and CDR2 FYNNEI. V lost 7 bases to trimming and J lost 0 bases, with 13 bases between them. The CDR3 spans 15 residues. This chain uses TRBV2 with TRBJ1-3, with TRBD1 as a possible D gene (5 bases). The sequences come from CD4+ or CD8+ T cells sorted from blood, collected in a trial of the OX40 agonist ivuxolimab. The TCR sequence derives from an adult with an advanced solid tumor such as melanoma, head and neck, liver or kidney cancer. The CDR3 spells CASTPRTSSGNTIYF. The CDR3 nucleotides read TGTGCCAGCACCCCCAGGACATCCTCTGGAAACACCATATATTTT.